Shown below are 23 T cell receptor beta chains from a single sample sequenced in a study of shared clonotypes between healthy human individuals. Using immunoSEQ multiplex PCR, the repertoire was profiled, and TCRdb retains in-frame clones only, with some absent. The sample consists of hundreds of thousands of clones, about 91% of them appearing once. Naive CD8 cells comprised CD45RO-negative, CCR7-positively selected cells, excluding terminally differentiated effector memory CD45RA+ cells. Input material: naive CD8+ T cells sorted from blood. The origin of the receptors is a young man in good health.

V gene TRBV18 combines with J gene TRBJ2-3; either TRBD1 or TRBD2 may fit D (7 bases each). V was pared by 6 bases and J by 1 base, with 14 bases between. The CDR3 loop spans 15 amino acids. From germline, CDR1 is KGHSH and CDR2 LQKENI. The DNA of the CDR3 is TGTGCCAGCTCCGGGGGGACAGTGCGCACAGATACGCAGTATTTT. Residues: CASSGGTVRTDTQYF.

This rearrangement joins TRBV7-2 to TRBJ2-7; 7 bases map to TRBD1. The V and J ends lost 5 bases and 0 bases, in that order; junction bases with no gene match: 7. This CDR3 region has 15 residues. Germline V gives CDR1 SGHTA, CDR2 FQGNSA. The CDR3 reads CASSPVRQGSYEQYF. The CDR3 bases are TGTGCCAGCAGCCCGGTTAGACAGGGCTCCTACGAGCAGTACTTC.

The chain is built from TRBV27 and TRBJ1-2; D is possibly TRBD1 (5 bases). CDR1 MNHEY and CDR2 SMNVEV come from the germline V gene (reference sequence). The CDR3 is made up of 15 amino acids. Trimming cost V 5 bases and J 2 bases, with 15 bases left between them. The CDR3 nucleotides are TGTGCCAGCAGTCCCCAAGGGGCACCCAACTATGGCTACACCTTC. Translated, it gives CASSPQGAPNYGYTF.

The V gene is TRBV14, the J gene TRBJ2-2, with 13 bases lining up with TRBD2. The CDR3 is made up of 18 amino acids. CDR1 and CDR2 from the germline V gene are SGHDN and FVKESK. V dropped 4 bases and J dropped 2; count of bases not matched to a gene: 7. DNA for the CDR3: TGTGCCAGCAGCCCGGCGGGACTAGCGGGATTCAACACCGGGGAGCTGTTTTTT. It is translated as CASSPAGLAGFNTGELFF.

This rearrangement joins TRBV7-9 to TRBJ2-2; no reliable D call. The CDR3 is 13 residues long. V dropped 3 bases and J dropped 7 bases, with 9 bases sitting between them. The germline V gene encodes CDR1 SEHNR and CDR2 FQNEAQ (reference sequence). CDR3 sequence: CASSFSGFGELFF. DNA of the CDR3: TGTGCCAGCAGCTTTTCGGGTTTCGGGGAGCTGTTTTTT.

The J gene is TRBJ1-1, the V gene TRBV13, with D hard to call. The V end was cut by 3 bases, the J end by 3 bases, with 14 bases between. This CDR3 is built from 15 residues. Germline V gene sequence: CDR1 PRHDT, CDR2 FYEKMQ (reference sequence). CDR3: CASSFRGRADTEAFF. CDR3 bases: TGTGCCAGCAGCTTTCGAGGGCGGGCGGACACTGAAGCTTTCTTT.

Ten or more counts support this clone. The V and J genes are TRBV29-1 and TRBJ2-2; 12 bases line up with TRBD1. The CDR3 is made up of 14 amino acids. V was clipped by 6 bases and J by 6 bases; unmatched bases: 5. Germline CDR1 SQVTM, CDR2 ANQGSEA. The CDR3 region has the DNA TGCAGCGTCGCCGGGACAGGGGGCTCCGGGGAGCTGTTTTTT. Residues: CSVAGTGGSGELFF.

The rearrangement links TRBV7-8 to TRBJ2-5; possibly TRBD1 or TRBD2 for D (5 bases each). Germline V lookup: CDR1 SGHVS, CDR2 FQNEAQ. Deletions cut 6 bases from V and 4 bases from J, with 9 bases between. The CDR3 length is 12 residues. The CDR3 nucleotides read TGTGCCAGCAGGGGGGACCGAGAGACCCAGTACTTC. As protein: CASRGDRETQYF.

The chain's CDR3 is CASSLSQQETQYF. The CDR3 coding sequence is TGTGCCAGCAGCTTGTCTCAGCAAGAGACCCAGTACTTC. The chain is built from TRBV11-3 and TRBJ2-5; D is undetermined. The V and J ends lost 3 bases and 2 bases respectively, with 7 bases between them. Per germline, CDR1 SGHNT and CDR2 YENEEA. The CDR3 spans 13 residues.

J is TRBJ2-1 and V is TRBV12-5; 12 nucleotides line up with TRBD2. With 6 bases clipped from V and 2 bases from J, the junction kept 2 bases outside the gene matches. Germline CDR1 and CDR2: LGHNT and FRNRAP. The CDR3 runs to 15 residues. CDR3 sequence: CASGLAGGTYNEQFF. The CDR3 bases are TGTGCTAGTGGACTAGCGGGAGGTACCTACAATGAGCAGTTCTTC.

As DNA, the CDR3 is TGTGCCAGCAGTGAAAGGTGGAGCTCCTACAATGAGCAGTTCTTC. Protein: CASSERWSSYNEQFF. The chain joins TRBV6-1 to TRBJ2-1; no clear D. Trimming removed 2 bases from V and 0 bases from J, with 8 bases in between. The CDR3 spans 15 residues. CDR1 and CDR2 (germline): MNHNS, SASEGT.

The chain recombines TRBV7-2 with TRBJ2-4; D is unresolved. This CDR3 is 16 amino acids long. CDR1 is SGHTA, CDR2 FQGNSA, per germline. V gave up 1 base and J gave up 2 bases, with 12 bases separating them. The CDR3 DNA reads as TGTGCCAGCAGCTTAGAAGGTAGAGCCACCAAAAACATTCAGTACTTC. It is translated as CASSLEGRATKNIQYF.

The V gene is TRBV11-2, the J gene TRBJ1-1; 9 nucleotides agree with TRBD1. Germline CDR1 reads SGHAT; CDR2 reads FQNNGV. CDR3 size: 17 residues. J was trimmed by 0 bases and V by 4 bases; bases with no gene match: 9. The chain's CDR3 is CASSSGGQGDMNTEAFF. CDR3 in DNA: TGTGCCAGCAGCTCGGGGGGACAGGGAGACATGAACACTGAAGCTTTCTTT.

This chain uses TRBV27 with TRBJ2-3; no reliable D call. The germline V and J ends were trimmed by 0 bases and 4 bases, with 8 bases remaining between them. This CDR3 has 14 residues. Germline V gene lookup returns CDR1 MNHEY and CDR2 SMNVEV (reference sequence). CDR3 sequence (DNA): TGTGCCAGCAGTTTATCGGGGTGGGCAGATACGCAGTATTTT. Translation gives CASSLSGWADTQYF.

The V gene is TRBV7-9, the J gene TRBJ2-7; D is undetermined. Germline V CDR1 and CDR2: SEHNR, FQNEAQ (reference sequence). V was pared by 2 bases and J by 3 bases, with 2 bases between. The CDR3 is 11 residues long. CDR3 coding DNA: TGTGCCAGCAGCTTAATCTACGAGCAGTACTTC. Encoded protein: CASSLIYEQYF.

This chain connects TRBV5-6 to TRBJ2-7; maybe TRBD1 (6 bases). The germline V gene encodes CDR1 SGHDT and CDR2 YYEEEE. V was clipped by 2 bases and J by 2 bases, with 8 bases between them. The CDR3 is made up of 13 amino acids. The DNA of the CDR3 is TGTGCCAGCAGCTTTACAGGGACCTACGAGCAGTACTTC. Protein product: CASSFTGTYEQYF.

The sample holds one count of this clone. This chain connects TRBV11-2 to TRBJ2-1; D gene uncertain. Germline V gives CDR1 SGHAT, CDR2 FQNNGV. The length of the CDR3 is 12 residues. Trimming shortened V by 5 bases and J by 9 bases, and 11 bases separated the two germline ends. CDR3 loop: CASSPPGFEQFF. The CDR3 region has the DNA TGTGCCAGCAGCCCCCCCGGGTTTGAGCAGTTCTTC.

The rearrangement uses TRBV4-1 and TRBJ2-3; either TRBD1 or TRBD2 may supply D (5 bases each). The CDR3 has 14 residues. Germline V gene lookup returns CDR1 MGHRA and CDR2 YSYEKL. V was trimmed by 1 base and J by 4 bases, leaving 9 bases between them. The CDR3 sequence is CASSQGDGADTQYF. DNA for the CDR3: TGCGCCAGCAGCCAAGGGGACGGGGCAGATACGCAGTATTTT.

CDR3 region: CASSLSGASYNEQFF. Here the CDR3 DNA reads TGTGCCAGCAGTCTTAGCGGGGCCTCCTACAATGAGCAGTTCTTC. J is TRBJ2-1 and V is TRBV2; TRBD2 matches at 8 bases. The CDR3 has 15 amino acids. J was trimmed by 0 bases and V by 5 bases; bases with no gene match: 3. Germline CDR1 SNHLY, CDR2 FYNNEI.

The rearrangement uses TRBV10-3 and TRBJ2-1, with D possibly being TRBD1 or TRBD2 (5 bases each). The germline CDR1 and CDR2 sequences are ENHRY and SYGVKD. The V end lost 2 bases, the J end lost 4 bases, and 12 bases lay between the germline ends. The CDR3 spans 15 residues. The CDR3 nucleotides read TGTGCCATCAGTGAGGATGCGTGGGGGTACAATGAGCAGTTCTTC. Translating gives CAISEDAWGYNEQFF.

This chain links TRBV27 with TRBJ1-5; D unclear. This CDR3 comprises 13 residues. V was trimmed by 6 bases and J by 0 bases, leaving 6 bases between them. The germline V gene encodes CDR1 MNHEY and CDR2 SMNVEV (reference sequence). This chain's CDR3 is CASSTLSNQPQHF. CDR3 in DNA: TGTGCCAGCAGCACACTTAGCAATCAGCCCCAGCATTTT.

V is TRBV7-9 and J is TRBJ2-7; 7 nucleotides match TRBD1. The CDR3 is made up of 14 amino acids. Germline V CDR1 and CDR2: SEHNR, FQNEAQ (reference sequence). Germline trimming cut 5 bases from V and 6 bases from J; bases unmatched to any gene: 10. The CDR3 bases are TGTGCCAGCAGCCGTACAGGGGACAGAGGCGAGCAGTACTTC. This gives the protein CASSRTGDRGEQYF.

The V and J genes are TRBV7-2 and TRBJ2-1; no clear D gene. This CDR3 region has 13 residues. Germline CDR1 reads SGHTA; CDR2 reads FQGNSA. V lost 5 bases and J lost 9, with 14 bases in between. The CDR3 DNA follows: TGTGCCAGCAGCCCGTATTCCCATAGTGAGCAGTTCTTC. Its translation is CASSPYSHSEQFF.